This T cell receptor beta chain was sequenced for a study of control samples from healthy donors and cancer patients. J was trimmed by 5 bases and V by 0 bases; bases with no gene match: 11. This CDR3 comprises 17 residues. Looked up from germline, CDR1 is SGDLS and CDR2 is YYNGEE. Using immunoSEQ multiplex PCR, the repertoire was profiled, and TCRdb retains in-frame clones only, with some absent. The data contain approximately 150,000 clones, 94% of them singletons. The origin of this receptor is a woman aged 18 to 35 in good health. The sequencing input was blood. The V and J genes are TRBV9 and TRBJ2-3, with 8 bases that match TRBD2. CDR3 nucleotide sequence: TGTGCCAGCAGCGTAGCTTGGCTAGCGGGTGTTGGAGATACGCAGTATTTT. This gives the protein CASSVAWLAGVGDTQYF.